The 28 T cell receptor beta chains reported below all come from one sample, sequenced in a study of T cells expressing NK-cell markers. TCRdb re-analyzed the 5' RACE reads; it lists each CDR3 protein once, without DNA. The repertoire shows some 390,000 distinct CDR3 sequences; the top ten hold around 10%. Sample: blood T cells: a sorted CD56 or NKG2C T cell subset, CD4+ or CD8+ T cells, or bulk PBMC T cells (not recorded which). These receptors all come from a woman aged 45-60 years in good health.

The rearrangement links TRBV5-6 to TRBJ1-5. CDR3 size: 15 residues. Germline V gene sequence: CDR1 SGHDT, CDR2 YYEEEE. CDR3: CASSLAGSSNQPQHF.

This CDR3 is CSATKTAKNIQYF. The genes are TRBV20-1 and TRBJ2-4. The V gene's germline CDR1 is DFQATT and CDR2 SNEGSKA (reference sequence). The CDR3 totals 13 residues.

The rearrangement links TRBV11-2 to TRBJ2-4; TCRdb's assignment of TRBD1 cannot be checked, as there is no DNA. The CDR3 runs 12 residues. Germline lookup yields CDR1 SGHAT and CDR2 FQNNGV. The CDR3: CASSPVGVAQYF.

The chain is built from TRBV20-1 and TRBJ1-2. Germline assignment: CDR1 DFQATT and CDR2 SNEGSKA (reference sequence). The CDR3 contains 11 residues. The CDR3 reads CSATDNYGYTF.

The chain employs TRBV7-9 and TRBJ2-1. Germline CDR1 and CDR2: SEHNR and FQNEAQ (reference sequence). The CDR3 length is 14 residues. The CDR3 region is CASSGGARYNEQFF.

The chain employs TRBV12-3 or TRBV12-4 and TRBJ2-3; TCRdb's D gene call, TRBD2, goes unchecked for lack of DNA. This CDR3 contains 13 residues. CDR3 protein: CASSSSVADTQYF.

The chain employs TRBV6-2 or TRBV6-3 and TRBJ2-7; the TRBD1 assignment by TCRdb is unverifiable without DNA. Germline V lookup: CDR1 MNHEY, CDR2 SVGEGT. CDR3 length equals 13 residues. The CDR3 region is CASSYSGAREQYF.

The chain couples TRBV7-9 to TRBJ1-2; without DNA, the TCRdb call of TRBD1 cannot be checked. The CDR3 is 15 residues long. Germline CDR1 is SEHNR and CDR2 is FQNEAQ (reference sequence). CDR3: CASSTGTGSVFGYTF.

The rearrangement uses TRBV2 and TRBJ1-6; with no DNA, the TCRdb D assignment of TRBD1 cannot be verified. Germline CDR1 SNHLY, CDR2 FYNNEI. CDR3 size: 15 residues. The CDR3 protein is CASRSDTGADSPLHF. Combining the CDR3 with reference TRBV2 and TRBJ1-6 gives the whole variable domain EPEVTQTPSHQVTQMGQEVILRCVPISNHLYFYWYRQILGQKVEFLVSFYNNEISEKSEIFDDQFSVERPDGSNFTLKIRSTKLEDSAMYFCASRSDTGADSPLHFGNGTRLTVT.

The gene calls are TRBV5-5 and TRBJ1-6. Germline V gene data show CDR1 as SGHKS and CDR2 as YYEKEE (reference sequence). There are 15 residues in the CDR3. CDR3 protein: CASSPGRRQNSPLHF.

The CDR3: CASSRGPLQPQHF. The chain joins TRBV27 to TRBJ1-5; TCRdb's assignment of TRBD1 cannot be checked, as there is no DNA. Germline V lookup: CDR1 MNHEY, CDR2 SMNVEV (reference sequence). The CDR3 runs 13 residues.

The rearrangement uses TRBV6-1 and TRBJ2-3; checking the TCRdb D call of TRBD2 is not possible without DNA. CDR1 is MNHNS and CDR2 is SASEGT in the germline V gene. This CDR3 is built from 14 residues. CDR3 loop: CASSRDYGLDTQYF.

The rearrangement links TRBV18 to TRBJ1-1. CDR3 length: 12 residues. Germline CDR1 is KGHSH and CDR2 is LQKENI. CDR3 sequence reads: CASSPWETEAFF.

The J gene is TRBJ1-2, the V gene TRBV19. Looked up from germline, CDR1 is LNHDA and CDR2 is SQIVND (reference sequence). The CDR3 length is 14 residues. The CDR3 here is CASSIVGANYGYTF.

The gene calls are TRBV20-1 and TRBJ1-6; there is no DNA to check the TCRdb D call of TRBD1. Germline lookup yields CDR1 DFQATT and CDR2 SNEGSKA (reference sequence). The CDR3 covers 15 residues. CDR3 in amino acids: CSARAKGQGNSPLHF.

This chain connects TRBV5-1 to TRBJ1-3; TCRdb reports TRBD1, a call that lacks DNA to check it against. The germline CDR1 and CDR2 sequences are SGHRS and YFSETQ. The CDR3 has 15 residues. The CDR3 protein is CASSLETASGNTIYF.

CDR3 sequence: CASSYSTWTSGRRVTDTQYF. J is TRBJ2-3 and V is TRBV6-6; TCRdb's D call of TRBD2 is untestable without DNA. The CDR3 is 20 residues long. Germline lookup yields CDR1 MNHNY and CDR2 SVGAGI (reference sequence).

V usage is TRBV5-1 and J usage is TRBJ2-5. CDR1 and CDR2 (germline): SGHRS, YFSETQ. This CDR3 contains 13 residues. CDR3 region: CASSSHGRETQYF.

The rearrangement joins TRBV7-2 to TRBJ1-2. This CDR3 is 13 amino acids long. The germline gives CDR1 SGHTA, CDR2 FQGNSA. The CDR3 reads CASSFLSSYGYTF.

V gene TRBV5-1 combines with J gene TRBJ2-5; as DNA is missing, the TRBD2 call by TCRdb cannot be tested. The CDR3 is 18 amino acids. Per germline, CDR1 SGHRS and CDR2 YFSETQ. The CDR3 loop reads CASSVSTSGRTSQETQYF.

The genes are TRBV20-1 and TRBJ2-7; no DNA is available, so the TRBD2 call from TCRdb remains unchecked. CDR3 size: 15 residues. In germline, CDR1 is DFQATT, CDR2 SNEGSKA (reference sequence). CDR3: CSASSSSGGSYEQYF.

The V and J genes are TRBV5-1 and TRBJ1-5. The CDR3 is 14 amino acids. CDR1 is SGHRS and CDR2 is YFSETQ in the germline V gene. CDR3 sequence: CASSLMGANQPQHF.

The CDR3 loop reads CASSSYRGDNSPLHF. The chain links TRBV9 to TRBJ1-6; the D call of TRBD1 rests on TCRdb alone, since no DNA is present to check it. Germline V gives CDR1 SGDLS, CDR2 YYNGEE. There are 15 residues in the CDR3.

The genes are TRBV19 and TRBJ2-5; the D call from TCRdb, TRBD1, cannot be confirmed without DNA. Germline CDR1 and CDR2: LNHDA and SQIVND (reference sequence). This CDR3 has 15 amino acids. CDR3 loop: CASSFSGGADETQYF.

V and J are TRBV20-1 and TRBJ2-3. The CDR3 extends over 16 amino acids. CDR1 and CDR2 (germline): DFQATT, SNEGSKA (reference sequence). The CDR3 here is CSARNLARGSTDTQYF.

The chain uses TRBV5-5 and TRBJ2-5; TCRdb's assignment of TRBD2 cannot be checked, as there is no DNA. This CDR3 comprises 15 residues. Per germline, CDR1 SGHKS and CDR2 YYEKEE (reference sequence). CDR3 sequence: CASSLEGLAGETQYF.

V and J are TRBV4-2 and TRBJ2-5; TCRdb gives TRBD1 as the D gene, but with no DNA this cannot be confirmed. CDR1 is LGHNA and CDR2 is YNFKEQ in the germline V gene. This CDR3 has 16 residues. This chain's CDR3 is CASSQRTDRAQETQYF.

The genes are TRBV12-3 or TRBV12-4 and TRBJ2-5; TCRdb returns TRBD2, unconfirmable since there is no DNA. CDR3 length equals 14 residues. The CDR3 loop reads CASSLLTAWETQYF.